The 15 T cell receptor beta chains reported below all come from one sample, sequenced in a study of OX40 agonist ivuxolimab in advanced cancers. Assay used: immunoSEQ multiplex PCR; TCRdb lists only in-frame clones, some missing. Of about 60,000 clones listed, over 80% are singletons. This sample comprised CD4+ or CD8+ T cells sorted from blood, obtained in a trial of the OX40 agonist ivuxolimab. All receptors come from an adult with an advanced solid tumor such as melanoma, head and neck, liver or kidney cancer.

This chain joins TRBV5-1 and TRBJ1-5, with D possibly matching TRBD1 (6 bases). Trimming shortened V by 5 bases and J by 6 bases, and 12 bases separated the two germline ends. The length of the CDR3 is 13 residues. From germline, CDR1 is SGHRS and CDR2 YFSETQ. As DNA, the CDR3 is TGCGCCAGCAGAGAAGGAGGGGGTCAGCCCCAGCATTTT. It yields the protein CASREGGGQPQHF.

This sequence joins TRBV19 and TRBJ2-5, with 9 nucleotides matching TRBD2. This CDR3 comprises 15 residues. V dropped 4 bases and J dropped 5; count of bases not matched to a gene: 8. Per the germline V gene, CDR1 is LNHDA and CDR2 is SQIVND (reference sequence). In DNA form, the CDR3 reads TGTGCCAGTAGTAGGACTAGCGTTTCGGAGGAGACCCAGTACTTC. It specifies CASSRTSVSEETQYF.

The V gene is TRBV21-1, the J gene TRBJ2-7. TRBV21-1 is a listed pseudogene. This CDR3 contains 13 residues. CDR3 coding DNA: TGTGCCAGCAGTACCCAAGGGGGGCGTAAGGAGTACTTC. It is translated as CASSTQGGRKEYF.

V gene TRBV29-1 combines with J gene TRBJ1-2; D call uncertain. The CDR3 sequence is 11 residues long. Germline CDR1 is SQVTM and CDR2 is ANQGSEA. V shed 7 bases and J shed 7 bases, with 13 bases lying between them. CDR3 protein: CSAWKSPGYTF. The CDR3 DNA sequence: TGCAGCGCCTGGAAAAGTCCTGGCTACACCTTC.

This clone appeared once. CDR3 protein: CASSFSGAADTQYF. In DNA, the CDR3 is TGTGCCAGCAGTTTTTCGGGGGCTGCAGATACGCAGTATTTT. The chain recombines TRBV27 with TRBJ2-3, with D perhaps assigned TRBD1 or TRBD2 (6 bases each). Germline V gene lookup returns CDR1 MNHEY and CDR2 SMNVEV (reference sequence). V was clipped by 3 bases and J by 4 bases, with 11 bases between them. The CDR3 has 14 amino acids.

The V and J genes are TRBV6-1 and TRBJ2-3; TRBD1 is a possible D gene (5 bases). CDR1 is MNHNS and CDR2 is SASEGT in the germline V gene. The CDR3 sequence is 14 residues long. V was cut by 4 bases and J by 2 bases, with 10 bases left in between. CDR3 sequence: CASSVDGHTDTQYF. Written as DNA, the CDR3 is TGTGCCAGCAGTGTGGACGGACACACAGATACGCAGTATTTT.

This chain links TRBV9 with TRBJ1-5; D is uncertain. V was trimmed by 2 bases and J by 2 bases, leaving 8 bases between them. This CDR3 has 14 amino acids. Germline V gene sequence: CDR1 SGDLS, CDR2 YYNGEE. The CDR3 DNA is TGTGCCAGCAGCGTTAGCGGAGGCAATCAGCCCCAGCATTTT. It encodes CASSVSGGNQPQHF. Combining the CDR3 with reference TRBV9 and TRBJ1-5 gives the whole variable domain DSGVTQTPKHLITATGQRVTLRCSPRSGDLSVYWYQQSLDQGLQFLIQYYNGEERAKGNILERFSAQQFPDLHSELNLSSLELGDSALYFCASSVSGGNQPQHFGDGTRLSIL.

This chain joins TRBV9 and TRBJ2-3, with TRBD2 as a possible D gene (6 bases). The germline gives CDR1 SGDLS, CDR2 YYNGEE. This CDR3 contains 15 residues. V lost 2 bases and J lost 10, with 20 bases in between. CDR3 bases: TGTGCCAGCAGCGTGAATGGGAGGAGTCGGGGTCCGCAGTATTTT. It specifies CASSVNGRSRGPQYF. Full variable domain (missing parts from reference TRBV9 and TRBJ2-3): DSGVTQTPKHLITATGQRVTLRCSPRSGDLSVYWYQQSLDQGLQFLIQYYNGEERAKGNILERFSAQQFPDLHSELNLSSLELGDSALYFCASSVNGRSRGPQYFGPGTRLTVL.

This clone was counted only a few times. The J gene is TRBJ2-7, the V gene TRBV29-1; D is perhaps TRBD2 (5 bases). Germline-derived CDR1 and CDR2 are SQVTM and ANQGSEA. CDR3 length equals 14 residues. CDR3 in amino acids: CSGSTVGDSYEQYF. CDR3 nucleotide sequence: TGCAGTGGGTCGACGGTCGGGGATTCCTACGAGCAGTACTTC.

The chain has TRBV6-1 and TRBJ1-1; no clear D. CDR3 length: 15 residues. Germline CDR1 is MNHNS and CDR2 is SASEGT. V was pared by 1 base and J by 4 bases, with 13 bases between. The CDR3 is CASSEGGFFGTEAFF. DNA for the CDR3: TGTGCCAGCAGTGAAGGAGGGTTTTTCGGCACTGAAGCTTTCTTT.

The rearrangement joins TRBV5-6 to TRBJ2-2, with TRBD2 identical over 12 bases. V was pared by 3 bases and J by 5 bases, with 5 bases of the junction left unmatched. In germline, CDR1 is SGHDT, CDR2 YYEEEE. The CDR3 runs 16 residues. CDR3 residues: CASSSHGTSGTGELFF. Written as DNA, the CDR3 is TGTGCCAGCAGCTCGCACGGGACTAGCGGGACCGGGGAGCTGTTTTTT.

The chain is built from TRBV6-1 and TRBJ1-1, with D perhaps matching TRBD1 (5 bases). Germline V gene sequence: CDR1 MNHNS, CDR2 SASEGT. CDR3 size: 13 residues. Trimming removed 1 base at V and 4 bases at J, with 7 bases between. The CDR3 DNA reads as TGTGCCAGCAGTGAAGGTCAGGGCACTGAAGCTTTCTTT. Translation: CASSEGQGTEAFF.

The chain employs TRBV7-9 and TRBJ1-2; D is uncertain. The ends were cut back, 5 bases at V and 13 bases at J, with 14 bases in the middle. Per germline, CDR1 SEHNR and CDR2 FQNEAQ (reference sequence). The CDR3 consists of 11 residues. In DNA, the CDR3 is TGTGCCAGCAGCCCTTCGGACGGCGCCACCTTC. Its translation is CASSPSDGATF.

V gene TRBV7-2 combines with J gene TRBJ2-1; no clear D gene. The ends were cut back, 1 base at V and 9 bases at J, with 4 bases in the middle. This CDR3 comprises 11 residues. The germline V gene encodes CDR1 SGHTA and CDR2 FQGNSA. The chain's CDR3 is CASSLGFEQFF. CDR3 bases: TGTGCCAGCAGCTTAGGTTTTGAGCAGTTCTTC.

V gene TRBV5-1 combines with J gene TRBJ1-3, with TRBD1 identical over 7 bases. The CDR3 runs to 16 residues. The V gene end was trimmed by 4 bases and the J gene end by 0 bases; junction bases not matched to a gene: 7. CDR1 is SGHRS, CDR2 YFSETQ, per germline. The chain's CDR3 is CASSHGQDNSGNTIYF. The DNA for the CDR3 is TGCGCCAGCAGCCACGGACAGGATAACTCTGGAAACACCATATATTTT.